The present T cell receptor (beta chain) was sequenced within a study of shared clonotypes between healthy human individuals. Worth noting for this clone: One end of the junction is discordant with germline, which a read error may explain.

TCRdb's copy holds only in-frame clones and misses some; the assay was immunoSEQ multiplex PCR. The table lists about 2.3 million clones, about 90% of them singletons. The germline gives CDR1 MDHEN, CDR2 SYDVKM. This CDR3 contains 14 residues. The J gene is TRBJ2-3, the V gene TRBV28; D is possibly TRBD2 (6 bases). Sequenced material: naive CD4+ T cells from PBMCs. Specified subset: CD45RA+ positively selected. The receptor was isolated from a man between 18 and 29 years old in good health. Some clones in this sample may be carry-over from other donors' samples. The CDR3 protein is CASSLPHSAGGGDF. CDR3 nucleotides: TGTGCCAGCAGTTTACCCCATAGTGCCGGAGGCGGGGATTTT. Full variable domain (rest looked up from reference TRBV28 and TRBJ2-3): DVKVTQSSRYLVKRTGEKVFLECVQDMDHENMFWYRQDPGLGLRLIYFSYDVKMKEKGDIPEGYSVSREKKERFSLILESASTNQTSMYLCASSLPHSAGGGDFGPGTRLTVL.